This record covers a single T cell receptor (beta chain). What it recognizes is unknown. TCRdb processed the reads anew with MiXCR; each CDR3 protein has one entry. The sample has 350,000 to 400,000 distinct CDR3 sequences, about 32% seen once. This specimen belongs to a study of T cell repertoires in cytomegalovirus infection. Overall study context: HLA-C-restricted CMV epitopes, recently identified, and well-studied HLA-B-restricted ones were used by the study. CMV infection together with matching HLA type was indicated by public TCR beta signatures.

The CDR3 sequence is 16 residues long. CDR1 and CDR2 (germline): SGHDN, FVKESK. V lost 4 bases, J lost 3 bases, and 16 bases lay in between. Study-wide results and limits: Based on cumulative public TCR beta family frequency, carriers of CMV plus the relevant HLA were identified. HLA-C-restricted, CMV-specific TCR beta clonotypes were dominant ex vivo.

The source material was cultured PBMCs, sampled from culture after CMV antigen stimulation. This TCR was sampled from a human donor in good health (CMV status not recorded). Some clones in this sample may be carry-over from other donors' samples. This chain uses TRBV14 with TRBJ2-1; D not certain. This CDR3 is CASSLRTFGLYNEQFF. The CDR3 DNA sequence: TGTGCCAGCAGCCTTCGGACGTTCGGGCTCTACAATGAGCAGTTCTTC.